One sample yielded the 5 T cell receptor beta chains listed below, sequenced in a study of Ad26.COV2.S vaccination and SARS-CoV-2 variants. TCRdb's copy holds only in-frame clones and misses some; the assay was immunoSEQ multiplex PCR. The sample shows roughly 180,000 clones, around 88% of them seen only once. Sample: peripheral blood, taken after recovery from COVID-19. The receptors were sampled from a human donor who had recovered from COVID-19.

The chain combines TRBV6-1 with TRBJ2-3; 9 nucleotides line up with TRBD1. Germline trimming cut 2 bases from V and 2 bases from J; bases unmatched to any gene: 8. This CDR3 contains 17 residues. Germline V gene data show CDR1 as MNHNS and CDR2 as SASEGT. CDR3 loop: CASSERGQGGLTDTQYF. In DNA form, the CDR3 reads TGTGCCAGCAGTGAACGGGGACAGGGAGGTCTCACAGATACGCAGTATTTT.

The chain combines TRBV5-1 with TRBJ1-2; 11 nucleotides agree with TRBD1. This CDR3 is 14 amino acids long. Germline assignment: CDR1 SGHRS and CDR2 YFSETQ. The J segment lost 8 bases and the V segment lost 4 bases, leaving 7 bases of the junction unmatched. The CDR3 loop reads CASSPGQGAGGYTF. As DNA, the CDR3 is TGCGCCAGCAGCCCTGGACAGGGGGCCGGAGGCTACACCTTC.

This chain joins TRBV4-2 and TRBJ2-7, with D unclear. With 2 bases removed from V and 5 bases from J, the gap between germline ends came to 7 bases. Germline loops: CDR1 LGHNA, CDR2 YNFKEQ. The CDR3 consists of 12 residues. CDR3 amino acids: CASSQPPHEQYF. The DNA for the CDR3 is TGTGCCAGCAGCCAACCCCCTCACGAGCAGTACTTC.

The chain combines TRBV20-1 with TRBJ2-5; no definite D call. The CDR3 is made up of 14 amino acids. Looked up from germline, CDR1 is DFQATT and CDR2 is SNEGSKA (reference sequence). With 3 bases removed from V and 1 base from J, the gap between germline ends came to 12 bases. CDR3 loop: CSASSDGLQETQYF. The CDR3 DNA follows: TGCAGTGCTAGTTCTGACGGGCTCCAAGAGACCCAGTACTTC.

The genes are TRBV19 and TRBJ1-2, with D hard to call. This CDR3 has 12 amino acids. The ends were cut back, 5 bases at V and 8 bases at J, with 12 bases in the middle. The V gene's germline CDR1 is LNHDA and CDR2 SQIVND (reference sequence). CDR3 sequence (DNA): TGTGCCAGTAGTGAAGGAATGTGGGGCTACACCTTC. Its protein is CASSEGMWGYTF.